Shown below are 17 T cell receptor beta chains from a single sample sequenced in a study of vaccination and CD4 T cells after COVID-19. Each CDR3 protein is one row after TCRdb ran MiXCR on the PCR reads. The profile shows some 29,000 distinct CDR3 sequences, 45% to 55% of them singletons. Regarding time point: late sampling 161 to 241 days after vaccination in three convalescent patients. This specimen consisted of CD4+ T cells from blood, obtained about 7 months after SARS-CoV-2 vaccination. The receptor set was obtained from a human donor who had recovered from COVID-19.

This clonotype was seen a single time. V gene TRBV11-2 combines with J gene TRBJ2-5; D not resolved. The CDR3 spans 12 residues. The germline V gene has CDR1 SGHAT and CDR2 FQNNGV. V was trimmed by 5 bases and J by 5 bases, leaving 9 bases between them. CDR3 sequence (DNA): TGTGCCAGCAGCGTGAGAGATGAGACCCAGTACTTC. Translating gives CASSVRDETQYF.

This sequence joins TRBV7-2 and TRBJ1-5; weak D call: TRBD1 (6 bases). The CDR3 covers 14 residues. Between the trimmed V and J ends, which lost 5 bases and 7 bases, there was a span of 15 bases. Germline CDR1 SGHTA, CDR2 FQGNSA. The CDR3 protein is CASSPRTDPQPQHF. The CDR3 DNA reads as TGTGCCAGCAGCCCCCGGACAGATCCCCAGCCCCAGCATTTT.

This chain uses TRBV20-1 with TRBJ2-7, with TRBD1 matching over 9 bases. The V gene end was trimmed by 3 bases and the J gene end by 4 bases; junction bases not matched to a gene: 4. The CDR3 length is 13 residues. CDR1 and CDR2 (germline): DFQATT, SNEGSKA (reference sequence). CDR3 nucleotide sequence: TGCAGTGCTAGGCCGGGACAGGGTTACGAGCAGTACTTC. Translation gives CSARPGQGYEQYF.

In DNA, the CDR3 is TGCGCCAGCAGCCAAGCAGGGAGTTTAGCGGGAGGGCCTGCCGAGCAGTACTTC. It specifies CASSQAGSLAGGPAEQYF. The J gene is TRBJ2-7, the V gene TRBV4-3, with 11 bases lining up with TRBD2. The CDR3 sequence is 18 residues long. The V gene's germline CDR1 is LGHNA and CDR2 YSLEER. Germline trimming cut 1 base from V and 6 bases from J; bases unmatched to any gene: 14.

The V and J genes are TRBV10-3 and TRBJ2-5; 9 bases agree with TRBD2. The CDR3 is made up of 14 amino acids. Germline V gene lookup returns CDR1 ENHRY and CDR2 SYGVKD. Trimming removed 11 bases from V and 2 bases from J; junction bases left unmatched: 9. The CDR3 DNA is TGTGCCTCCCGGGGCCTAGCGGGACAAGAGACCCAGTACTTC. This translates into CASRGLAGQETQYF.

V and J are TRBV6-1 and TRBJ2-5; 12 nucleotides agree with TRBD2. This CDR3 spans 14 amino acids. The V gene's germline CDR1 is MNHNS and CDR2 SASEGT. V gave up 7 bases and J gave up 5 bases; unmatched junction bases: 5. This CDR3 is CASTGLAGGETQYF. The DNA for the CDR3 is TGTGCCAGCACCGGGCTAGCGGGAGGGGAGACCCAGTACTTC.

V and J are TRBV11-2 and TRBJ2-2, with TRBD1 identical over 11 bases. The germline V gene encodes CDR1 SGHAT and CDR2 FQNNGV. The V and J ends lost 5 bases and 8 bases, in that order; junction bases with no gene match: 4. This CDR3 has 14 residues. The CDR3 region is CASSRTGGDGELFF. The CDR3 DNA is TGTGCCAGCAGCCGGACAGGGGGCGATGGGGAGCTGTTTTTT.

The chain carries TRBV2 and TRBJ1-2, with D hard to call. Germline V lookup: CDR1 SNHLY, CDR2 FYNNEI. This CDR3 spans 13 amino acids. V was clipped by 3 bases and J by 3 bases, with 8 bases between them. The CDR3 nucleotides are TGTGCCAGCAGTGAGGAACGCCACTATGGCTACACCTTC. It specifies CASSEERHYGYTF.

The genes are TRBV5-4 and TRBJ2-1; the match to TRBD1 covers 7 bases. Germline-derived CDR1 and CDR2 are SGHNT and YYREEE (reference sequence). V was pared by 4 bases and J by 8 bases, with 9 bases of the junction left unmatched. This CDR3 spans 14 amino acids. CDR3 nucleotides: TGTGCCAGCAGCCGAGCCACAGGGGACGATGAGCAGTTCTTC. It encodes CASSRATGDDEQFF.

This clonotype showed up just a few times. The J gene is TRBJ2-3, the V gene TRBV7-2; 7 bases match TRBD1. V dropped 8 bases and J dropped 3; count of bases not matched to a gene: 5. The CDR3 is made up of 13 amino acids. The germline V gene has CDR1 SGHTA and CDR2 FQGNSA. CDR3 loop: CASDRDMTDTQYF. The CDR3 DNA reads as TGTGCCAGCGACAGGGATATGACAGATACGCAGTATTTT.

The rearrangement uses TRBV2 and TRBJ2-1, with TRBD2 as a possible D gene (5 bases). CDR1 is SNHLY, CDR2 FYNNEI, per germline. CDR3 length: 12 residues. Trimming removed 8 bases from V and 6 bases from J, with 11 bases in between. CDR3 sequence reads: CASPREGNEQFF. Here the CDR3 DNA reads TGTGCCAGCCCCCGTGAGGGCAATGAGCAGTTCTTC.

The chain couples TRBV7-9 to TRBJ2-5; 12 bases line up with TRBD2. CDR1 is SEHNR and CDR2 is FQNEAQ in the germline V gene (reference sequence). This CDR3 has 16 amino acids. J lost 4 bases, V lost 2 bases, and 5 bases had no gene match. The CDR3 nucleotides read TGTGCCAGCAGCTTAACACCTAGCGGGAGGGTAGAGACCCAGTACTTC. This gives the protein CASSLTPSGRVETQYF.

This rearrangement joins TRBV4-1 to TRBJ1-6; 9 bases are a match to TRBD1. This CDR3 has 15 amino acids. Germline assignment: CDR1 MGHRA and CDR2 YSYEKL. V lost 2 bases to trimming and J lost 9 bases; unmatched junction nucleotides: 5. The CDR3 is CASSQMGQGSSPLHF. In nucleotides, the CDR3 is TGCGCCAGCAGCCAAATGGGACAGGGAAGTTCACCCCTCCACTTT.

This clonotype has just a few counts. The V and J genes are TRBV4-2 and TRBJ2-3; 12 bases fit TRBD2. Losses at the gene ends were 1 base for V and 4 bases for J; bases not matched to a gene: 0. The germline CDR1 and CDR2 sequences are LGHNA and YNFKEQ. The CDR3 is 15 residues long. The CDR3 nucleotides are TGTGCCAGCAGCCAAGGACTAGCGGGAGCAGATACGCAGTATTTT. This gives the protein CASSQGLAGADTQYF.

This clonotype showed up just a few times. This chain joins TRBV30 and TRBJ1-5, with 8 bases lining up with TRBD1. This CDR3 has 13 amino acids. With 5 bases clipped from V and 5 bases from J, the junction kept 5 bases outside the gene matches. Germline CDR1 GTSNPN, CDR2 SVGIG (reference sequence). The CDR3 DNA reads TGTGCCTGGGGACAGGGAGGGGATCAGCCCCAGCATTTT. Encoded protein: CAWGQGGDQPQHF.

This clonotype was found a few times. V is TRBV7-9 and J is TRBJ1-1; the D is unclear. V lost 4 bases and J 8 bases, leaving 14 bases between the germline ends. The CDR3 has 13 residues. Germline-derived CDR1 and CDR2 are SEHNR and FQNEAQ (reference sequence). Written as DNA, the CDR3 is TGTGCCAGCAGCTCCGACATAGGAATAGAAGCTTTCTTT. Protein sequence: CASSSDIGIEAFF.

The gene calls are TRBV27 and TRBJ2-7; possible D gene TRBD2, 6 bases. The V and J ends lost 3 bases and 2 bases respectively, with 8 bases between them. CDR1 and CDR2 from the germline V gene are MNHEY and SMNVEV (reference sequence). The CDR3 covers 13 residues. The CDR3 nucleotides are TGTGCCAGCAGTTTCGCGGGGACCTACGAGCAGTACTTC. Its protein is CASSFAGTYEQYF.